Below are 31 T cell receptor beta chains sequenced from a single sample in a study of CD4 T cells in relation to SARS-CoV-2 and coronaviruses. Profiling relied on immunoSEQ multiplex PCR, and the TCRdb table lists in-frame clones only, not all of them. The sample consists of about 43,000 clones, approximately 80% of them appearing once. What these receptors recognize is not known. The sequenced sample was naive CD4+ T cells from PBMCs, cultured in vitro. Subset given: naive CD4+ T cells isolated by negative enrichment. The receptors were sampled from an adult with COVID-19.

This clone was seen a handful of times. CDR3 bases: TGTGCCAGCAGTCAACTAGCGGGATCCTACGAGCAGTACTTC. Its protein is CASSQLAGSYEQYF. The genes are TRBV11-2 and TRBJ2-7; TRBD2 agrees at 10 bases. Germline CDR1 is SGHAT and CDR2 is FQNNGV. The length of the CDR3 is 14 residues. V gave up 6 bases and J gave up 1 base; unmatched junction bases: 3.

CDR3 sequence: CASKVPGRPEAFF. CDR3 sequence (DNA): TGCGCCAGCAAGGTCCCAGGACGGCCTGAAGCTTTCTTT. V gene TRBV5-1 combines with J gene TRBJ1-1; no definite D call. The germline gives CDR1 SGHRS, CDR2 YFSETQ. V lost 6 bases, J lost 6 bases, and 15 bases lay in between. The CDR3 is 13 amino acids. Using reference TRBV5-1 and TRBJ1-1 for the parts outside the CDR3, the full variable domain is KAGVTQTPRYLIKTRGQQVTLSCSPISGHRSVSWYQQTPGQGLQFLFEYFSETQRNKGNFPGRFSGRQFSNSRSEMNVSTLELGDSALYLCASKVPGRPEAFFGQGTRLTVV.

This chain connects TRBV6-6 to TRBJ2-5; perhaps TRBD2 as D (5 bases). Trimming removed 10 bases from V and 1 base from J, with 19 bases in between. The germline V gene encodes CDR1 MNHNY and CDR2 SVGAGI (reference sequence). The CDR3 length is 15 residues. The CDR3 loop reads CAIGMRVQSQETQYF. Written as DNA, the CDR3 is TGTGCCATCGGCATGAGGGTCCAATCCCAAGAGACCCAGTACTTC.

The chain joins TRBV6-2 or TRBV6-3 to TRBJ1-5; 8 bases are a match to TRBD1. The CDR3 runs 15 residues. With V trimmed by 5 bases and J by 6 bases, 9 bases remained unmatched. CDR1 and CDR2 (germline): MNHEY, SVGEGT. The CDR3 coding sequence is TGTGCCAGCAGTGCCCGGACAGGGATAGGTCAGCCCCAGCATTTT. Protein sequence: CASSARTGIGQPQHF.

DNA of the CDR3: TGTGCCAGTATGGACAGACCAACACTCACTGAAGCTTTCTTT. Its protein is CASMDRPTLTEAFF. J is TRBJ1-1 and V is TRBV19, with D perhaps TRBD1 (6 bases). Germline CDR1 reads LNHDA; CDR2 reads SQIVND (reference sequence). The CDR3 length is 14 residues. V was shortened by 7 bases and J by 4 bases, with 16 bases between the two germline ends.

The chain employs TRBV6-1 and TRBJ1-5; TRBD1 might be the D (6 bases). The CDR3 is 16 amino acids. Germline-derived CDR1 and CDR2 are MNHNS and SASEGT. Deletions cut 2 bases from V and 3 bases from J, with 14 bases between. The CDR3 DNA sequence: TGTGCCAGCAGTGAACCTTACTACAGGGACAATCAGCCCCAGCATTTT. This encodes CASSEPYYRDNQPQHF.

The genes are TRBV6-5 and TRBJ2-7, with D perhaps matching TRBD1 (5 bases). Germline lookup yields CDR1 MNHEY and CDR2 SVGAGI. The ends were cut back, 3 bases at V and 9 bases at J, with 18 bases in the middle. The CDR3 length is 14 residues. CDR3 DNA: TGTGCCAGCAGTTATGGCCAGGGTAGGTTGGTGCAGTACTTC. Amino acid sequence: CASSYGQGRLVQYF.

This clone was detected once. CDR3: CASSSGLATNIQYF. DNA for the CDR3: TGCGCCAGCAGCTCGGGACTAGCGACAAACATTCAGTACTTC. The chain recombines TRBV5-1 with TRBJ2-4, with TRBD2 identical over 10 bases. This CDR3 comprises 14 residues. V gave up 3 bases and J gave up 6 bases; unmatched junction bases: 3. Germline-derived CDR1 and CDR2 are SGHRS and YFSETQ.

The chain combines TRBV5-1 with TRBJ2-1; 9 positions agree with TRBD2. With V trimmed by 6 bases and J by 0 bases, 13 bases remained unmatched. CDR3 length: 18 residues. Germline CDR1 SGHRS, CDR2 YFSETQ. This CDR3 reads CASNPTSGLFRSYNEQFF. The CDR3, as DNA: TGCGCCAGCAATCCGACTAGCGGACTTTTCCGCTCCTACAATGAGCAGTTCTTC.

The rearrangement links TRBV7-9 to TRBJ1-3; D uncertain. This CDR3 is built from 12 residues. Per the germline V gene, CDR1 is SEHNR and CDR2 is FQNEAQ (reference sequence). Trimming cost V 4 bases and J 8 bases, with 9 bases left between them. CDR3 sequence (DNA): TGTGCCAGCAGCTACCCCGGGGACACCATATATTTT. Protein product: CASSYPGDTIYF.

The chain is built from TRBV6-2 or TRBV6-3 and TRBJ2-5; unclear D gene. The CDR3 spans 14 residues. Trimming removed 1 base at V and 1 base at J, with 7 bases between. Germline-derived CDR1 and CDR2 are MNHEY and SVGEGT. CDR3 amino acids: CASSYYAPQETQYF. The CDR3 coding sequence is TGTGCCAGCAGTTACTACGCACCCCAAGAGACCCAGTACTTC.

J is TRBJ2-7 and V is TRBV3-1 (or the pseudogene TRBV3-2); no firm D call. Germline V gene lookup returns CDR1 LGHDT and CDR2 YNNKEL (reference sequence). V lost 3 bases, J lost 0 bases, and 6 bases lay in between. The CDR3 has 13 amino acids. CDR3 sequence reads: CASSHGVSYEQYF. The CDR3 DNA is TGTGCCAGCAGCCATGGGGTCTCCTACGAGCAGTACTTC.

This sequence joins TRBV5-4 and TRBJ2-2; 14 bases map to TRBD2. The CDR3 runs 16 residues. The trim removed 3 bases at V and 8 bases at J, leaving 6 bases unmatched. Per germline, CDR1 SGHNT and CDR2 YYREEE (reference sequence). The CDR3 DNA reads as TGTGCCAGCAGCTCCGGGACTAGCGGGAGCTCTGGGGAGCTGTTTTTT. Translating gives CASSSGTSGSSGELFF.

The chain joins TRBV24-1 to TRBJ2-3, with 7 bases fitting TRBD1. With V trimmed by 4 bases and J by 2 bases, 11 bases remained unmatched. CDR3 size: 17 residues. The germline V gene has CDR1 KGHDR and CDR2 SFDVKD. CDR3 loop: CATSDPTRDRYTDTQYF. CDR3 sequence (DNA): TGTGCCACCAGTGACCCAACTCGGGACAGATACACAGATACGCAGTATTTT.

The V call is TRBV18, the J call TRBJ2-1; TRBD2 matches at 7 bases. The germline V gene has CDR1 KGHSH and CDR2 LQKENI. CDR3 length: 14 residues. With 5 bases clipped from V and 4 bases from J, the junction kept 5 bases outside the gene matches. DNA for the CDR3: TGTGCCAGCTCAGAACTAGCGCGGTACAATGAGCAGTTCTTC. It yields the protein CASSELARYNEQFF.

The rearrangement joins TRBV3-1 (or the pseudogene TRBV3-2) to TRBJ2-3; 10 bases line up with TRBD2. Germline V lookup: CDR1 LGHDT, CDR2 YNNKEL (reference sequence). The CDR3 length is 15 residues. The J segment lost 4 bases and the V segment lost 8 bases, leaving 9 bases of the junction unmatched. CDR3 residues: CASRLASGGPDTQYF. In DNA, the CDR3 is TGTGCCAGCCGATTAGCTAGCGGGGGTCCAGATACGCAGTATTTT.

The chain couples TRBV15 to TRBJ2-1; 7 nucleotides match TRBD2. The CDR3 loop spans 17 amino acids. J was trimmed by 0 bases and V by 2 bases; bases with no gene match: 7. The V gene's germline CDR1 is LNHNV and CDR2 YYDKDF (reference sequence). The CDR3 sequence: CATSRRPSGSSYNEQFF. The CDR3 DNA sequence: TGTGCCACCAGCAGACGACCTAGCGGAAGCTCCTACAATGAGCAGTTCTTC.

In DNA, the CDR3 is TGTGCCAGCAGTTTTACAGGGTACGAGCAGTACTTC. Protein: CASSFTGYEQYF. V and J are TRBV12-3 or TRBV12-4 and TRBJ2-7; perhaps TRBD1 as D (6 bases). The CDR3 spans 12 residues. Between the trimmed V and J ends, which lost 3 bases and 4 bases, there was a span of 7 bases.

The V call is TRBV19, the J call TRBJ1-5; 9 bases match TRBD1. V was clipped by 6 bases and J by 4 bases; unmatched bases: 4. The CDR3 runs 14 residues. CDR1 is LNHDA, CDR2 SQIVND, per germline (reference sequence). For the CDR3, the DNA is TGTGCCAGTAGCCCGACAGGGGGTAATCAGCCCCAGCATTTT. Protein product: CASSPTGGNQPQHF.

This clone was counted a few times. V is TRBV6-4 and J is TRBJ2-3, with 12 bases aligning to TRBD2. The CDR3 totals 16 residues. The junction had 1 base not matched to a gene; V was cut back by 0 bases and J by 3 bases. The germline CDR1 and CDR2 sequences are MRHNA and SNTAGT. CDR3 region: CASSDSGTSGTDTQYF. In DNA, the CDR3 is TGTGCCAGCAGTGACTCCGGGACTAGCGGGACAGATACGCAGTATTTT.

This chain links TRBV12-3 or TRBV12-4 with TRBJ1-2; 8 nucleotides match TRBD1. J was trimmed by 3 bases and V by 5 bases; bases with no gene match: 2. The CDR3 runs to 13 residues. CDR3: CASSPGQDYGYTF. As DNA, the CDR3 is TGTGCCAGCAGTCCGGGACAGGACTATGGCTACACCTTC.

The chain recombines TRBV27 with TRBJ2-7; D possibly corresponds to TRBD2 (5 bases). The V end was cut by 5 bases, the J end by 1 base, with 18 bases between. The CDR3 has 16 residues. Germline-derived CDR1 and CDR2 are MNHEY and SMNVEV (reference sequence). The CDR3 region is CASSPLPWRGSYEQYF. The DNA for the CDR3 is TGTGCCAGCAGTCCTCTCCCTTGGCGAGGGTCCTACGAGCAGTACTTC.

The chain carries TRBV4-3 and TRBJ2-5, with 8 bases that match TRBD2. The germline CDR1 and CDR2 sequences are LGHNA and YSLEER. V was clipped by 1 base and J by 3 bases; unmatched bases: 4. This CDR3 comprises 15 residues. DNA for the CDR3: TGCGCCAGCAGCCAAGGCAGAGCGGGAGAAGAGACCCAGTACTTC. It yields the protein CASSQGRAGEETQYF.

The chain combines TRBV7-3 with TRBJ1-3; D is unresolved. V lost 2 bases and J lost 0, with 11 bases in between. The CDR3 spans 16 residues. The germline V gene has CDR1 SGHTA and CDR2 FQGTGA. CDR3: CASSLGPDFSGNTIYF. CDR3 in DNA: TGTGCCAGCAGCTTAGGCCCGGACTTCTCTGGAAACACCATATATTTT.

The rearrangement links TRBV6-5 to TRBJ1-1; 8 nucleotides match TRBD1. Per germline, CDR1 MNHEY and CDR2 SVGAGI. The CDR3 spans 13 residues. V was clipped by 5 bases and J by 4 bases; unmatched bases: 3. The CDR3 DNA follows: TGTGCCAGCAGTCGGACAGGGCTCACTGAAGCTTTCTTT. This translates into CASSRTGLTEAFF.

This clone was counted between two and nine times. J is TRBJ1-5 and V is TRBV7-8; 7 bases match TRBD1. CDR3 size: 14 residues. Germline-derived CDR1 and CDR2 are SGHVS and FQNEAQ. Unmatched junction bases numbered 5, after V lost 6 bases and J lost 3 bases. The chain's CDR3 is CASSRDRVNQPQHF. The CDR3 coding sequence is TGTGCCAGCAGTCGTGACAGGGTCAATCAGCCCCAGCATTTT.

This chain links TRBV3-1 (or the pseudogene TRBV3-2) with TRBJ2-7, with D uncertain. V was cut by 0 bases and J by 3 bases, with 6 bases left in between. The CDR3 extends over 13 amino acids. CDR1 is LGHDT and CDR2 is YNNKEL in the germline V gene (reference sequence). The DNA of the CDR3 is TGTGCCAGCAGCCAAGATTTGGGCTACGAGCAGTACTTC. Protein product: CASSQDLGYEQYF.

The chain joins TRBV7-2 to TRBJ2-5, with 8 bases matching TRBD2. The CDR3 spans 15 residues. The ends lost 3 bases at V and 2 bases at J; junction bases unmatched: 5. CDR1 SGHTA and CDR2 FQGNSA come from the germline V gene. The CDR3 here is CASSLQPGGQETQYF. The CDR3 DNA follows: TGTGCCAGCAGCTTGCAGCCGGGAGGGCAAGAGACCCAGTACTTC.

V usage is TRBV5-1 and J usage is TRBJ2-7, with 12 positions matching TRBD1. The CDR3 loop spans 15 amino acids. The V gene's germline CDR1 is SGHRS and CDR2 YFSETQ. V gave up 4 bases and J gave up 4 bases; unmatched junction bases: 6. The CDR3 spells CASSSGTGGFYEQYF. DNA of the CDR3: TGCGCCAGCAGCAGCGGGACAGGGGGCTTTTACGAGCAGTACTTC.

This chain uses TRBV5-4 with TRBJ1-6; tentative D call: TRBD1 (5 bases). Trimming cost V 0 bases and J 5 bases, with 12 bases left between them. Looked up from germline, CDR1 is SGHNT and CDR2 is YYREEE (reference sequence). The CDR3 is 16 amino acids. CDR3 coding DNA: TGTGCCAGCAGCTTGGGGTCGGGACCGGATAATTCACCCCTCCACTTT. Its translation is CASSLGSGPDNSPLHF.

V is TRBV3-1 (or the pseudogene TRBV3-2) and J is TRBJ2-2; maybe TRBD1 (5 bases). This CDR3 contains 15 residues. Germline V CDR1 and CDR2: LGHDT, YNNKEL (reference sequence). V lost 0 bases and J lost 0, with 5 bases in between. The DNA for the CDR3 is TGTGCCAGCAGCCAAGACAGGGCGAACACCGGGGAGCTGTTTTTT. Its translation: CASSQDRANTGELFF.